This T cell receptor (beta chain) emerged from a study of cytomegalovirus exposure and HLA in healthy donors. With V trimmed by 8 bases and J by 2 bases, 5 bases remained unmatched. CDR1 LNHNV and CDR2 YYDKDF come from the germline V gene (reference sequence). The CDR3 extends over 13 amino acids. The PCR had 60 Vbeta and 13 Jbeta primers. Data came from immunoSEQ multiplex PCR; TCRdb stores just in-frame clones and leaves some out. The sample yields some 130,000 clones, 60% to 80% seen once. The V gene is TRBV15, the J gene TRBJ2-7; 8 positions match TRBD1. The sequence was collected from a man aged 25-45 years in good health and CMV-seronegative. The sample taken for sequencing was PBMCs. CDR3 nucleotide sequence: TGTGCCACCTCGACAGGGGACCCCTACGAGCAGTACTTC. Translation gives CATSTGDPYEQYF.